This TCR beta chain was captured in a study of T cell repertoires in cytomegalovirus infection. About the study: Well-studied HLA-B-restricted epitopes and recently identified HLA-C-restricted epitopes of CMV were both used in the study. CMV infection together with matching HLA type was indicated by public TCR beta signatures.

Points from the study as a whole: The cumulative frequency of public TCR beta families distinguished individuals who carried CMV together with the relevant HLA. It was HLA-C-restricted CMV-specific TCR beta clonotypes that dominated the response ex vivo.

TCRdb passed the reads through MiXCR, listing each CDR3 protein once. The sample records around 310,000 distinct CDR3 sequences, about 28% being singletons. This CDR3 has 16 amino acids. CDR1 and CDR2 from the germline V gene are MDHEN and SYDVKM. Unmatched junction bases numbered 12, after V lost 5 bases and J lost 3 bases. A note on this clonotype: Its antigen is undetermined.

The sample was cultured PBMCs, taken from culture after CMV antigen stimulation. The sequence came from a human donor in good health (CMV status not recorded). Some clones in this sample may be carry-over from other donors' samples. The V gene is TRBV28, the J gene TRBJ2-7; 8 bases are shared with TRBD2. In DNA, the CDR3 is TGTGCCAGCAGTACAACCTCGGGACTAGGGAACTACGAGCAGTACTTC. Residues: CASSTTSGLGNYEQYF.